These 4 T cell receptor beta chains share one sample of origin, sequenced in a study of tumor-infiltrating lymphocytes in primary liver carcinoma. A primer matching the constant region was used to make TCR beta cDNA from 500 to 600 ng of total RNA. Each TCR beta library was derived from three nested multiplex PCR rounds that employed slightly modified ARM-PCR. A C-beta reverse primer was combined with TRBV1-TRBV30 forward primers in the first two PCR rounds, and each round had roughly 9 cycles. TCRdb re-derived calls from the multiplex PCR reads in MiXCR, one entry per CDR3 protein. The data contain 85,000 to 100,000 distinct CDR3 sequences, about 70% of them singletons. The tissue used was unsorted bulk material of about 19-33 mg. RNA and DNA were co-extracted from it with the AllPrep DNA/RNA mini kit. The sample comprised tumor-adjacent normal liver tissue. These receptors were collected from a man in his forties or fifties with primary liver carcinoma and hepatitis B virus infection.

With respect to this clonotype: One junction end disagrees with the germline gene, perhaps due to a read error. CDR3 sequence (DNA): TGTGCCAGCAGCTTAGGAACGGGAGTAGGGGGCATTCAATACTTC. Translated, it gives CASSLGTGVGGIQYF. The chain carries TRBV11-2 and TRBJ2-4; D perhaps matches TRBD1 (7 bases). CDR3 size: 15 residues. Germline CDR1 and CDR2: SGHAT and FQNNGV. The variable domain in full, completed from reference TRBV11-2 and TRBJ2-4, reads EAGVAQSPRYKIIEKRQSVAFWCNPISGHATLYWYQQILGQGPKLLIQFQNNGVVDDSQLPKDRFSAERLKGVDSTLKIQPAKLEDSAVYLCASSLGTGVGGIQYFGAGTRLSVL.

About this clonotype itself: The junction shows a germline mismatch at one end, possibly a read error. The chain employs TRBV5-6 and TRBJ2-7; TRBD2 agrees at 7 bases. Germline lookup yields CDR1 SGHDT and CDR2 YYEEEE. The CDR3 consists of 14 residues. The CDR3 loop reads CASSLSGVSYEQYF. CDR3 sequence (DNA): TGTGCCAGCAGCCTAAGCGGGGTTTCCTATGAGCAGTACTTC.

Concerning this clonotype itself: This CDR3 fails to terminate in the conserved phenylalanine or tryptophan, so it likely reflects a read error. J is TRBJ2-7 and V is TRBV11-2, with D possibly being TRBD1 or TRBD2 (5 bases each). Germline V lookup: CDR1 SGHAT, CDR2 FQNNGV. The length of the CDR3 is 16 residues. CDR3 coding DNA: TGTGCCAACAGCTTAGGGACCCCGGAAAGGTTCTACGAGCAGTACATC. Residues: CANSLGTPERFYEQYI.

The V and J genes are TRBV13 and TRBJ2-1; D is possibly TRBD1 or TRBD2 (7 bases each). CDR1 and CDR2 (germline): PRHDT, FYEKMQ (reference sequence). V gave up 2 bases and J gave up 7 bases, with 15 bases separating them. The CDR3 loop spans 15 amino acids. Here the CDR3 DNA reads TGTGCCAGCAGCTTACAGGGGGGGCTCTTGAATGAGCAGTTCTTC. It encodes CASSLQGGLLNEQFF.